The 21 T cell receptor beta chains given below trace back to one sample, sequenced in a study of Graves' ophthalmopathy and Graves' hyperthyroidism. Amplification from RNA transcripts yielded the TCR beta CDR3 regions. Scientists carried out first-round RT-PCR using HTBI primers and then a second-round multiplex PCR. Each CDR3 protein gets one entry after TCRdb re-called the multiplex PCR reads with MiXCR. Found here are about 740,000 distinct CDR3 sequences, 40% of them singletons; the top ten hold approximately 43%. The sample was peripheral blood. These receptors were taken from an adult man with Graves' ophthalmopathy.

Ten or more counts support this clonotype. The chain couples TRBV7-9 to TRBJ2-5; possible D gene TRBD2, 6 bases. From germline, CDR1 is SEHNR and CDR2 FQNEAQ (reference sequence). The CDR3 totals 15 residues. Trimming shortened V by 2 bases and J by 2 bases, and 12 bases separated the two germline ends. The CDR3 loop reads CASSLWGGVQETQYF. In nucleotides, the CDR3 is TGTGCCAGCAGCTTATGGGGCGGGGTTCAAGAGACCCAGTACTTC.

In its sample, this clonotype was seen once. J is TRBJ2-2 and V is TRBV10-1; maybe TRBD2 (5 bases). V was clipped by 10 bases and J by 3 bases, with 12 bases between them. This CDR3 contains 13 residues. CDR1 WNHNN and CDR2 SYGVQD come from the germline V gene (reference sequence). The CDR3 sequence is CATREADTGELFF. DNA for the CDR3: TGCGCCACTAGGGAAGCGGACACCGGGGAGCTGTTTTTT.

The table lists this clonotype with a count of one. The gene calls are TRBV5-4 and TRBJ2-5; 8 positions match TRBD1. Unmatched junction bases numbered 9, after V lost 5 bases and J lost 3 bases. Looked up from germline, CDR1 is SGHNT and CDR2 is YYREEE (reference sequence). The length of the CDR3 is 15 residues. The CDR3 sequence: CASSLQGARKETQYF. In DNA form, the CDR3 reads TGTGCCAGCAGTCTTCAGGGGGCGCGGAAAGAGACCCAGTACTTC.

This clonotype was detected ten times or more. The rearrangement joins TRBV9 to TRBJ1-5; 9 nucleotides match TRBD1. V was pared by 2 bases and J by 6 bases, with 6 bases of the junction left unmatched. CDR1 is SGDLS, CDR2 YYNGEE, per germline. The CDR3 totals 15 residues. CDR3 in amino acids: CASSVGQGPGQPQHF. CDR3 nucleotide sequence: TGTGCCAGCAGCGTGGGACAGGGCCCAGGTCAGCCCCAGCATTTT.

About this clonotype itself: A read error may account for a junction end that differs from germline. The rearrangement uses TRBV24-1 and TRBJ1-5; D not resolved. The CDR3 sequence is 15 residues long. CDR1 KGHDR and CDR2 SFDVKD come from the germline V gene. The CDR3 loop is CASSYPQAGNQPQHF. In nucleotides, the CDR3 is TGTGCCAGCAGTTACCCCCAGGCCGGCAATCAGCCCCAGCATTTT.

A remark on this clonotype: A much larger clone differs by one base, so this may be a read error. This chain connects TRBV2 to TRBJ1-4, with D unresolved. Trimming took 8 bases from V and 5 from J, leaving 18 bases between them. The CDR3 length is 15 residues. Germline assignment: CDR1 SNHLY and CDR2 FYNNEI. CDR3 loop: CASSRLDGSNEKLFF. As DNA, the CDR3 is TGTGCCAGCTCACGTCTGGACGGGTCGAATGAAAAACTGTTTTTT.

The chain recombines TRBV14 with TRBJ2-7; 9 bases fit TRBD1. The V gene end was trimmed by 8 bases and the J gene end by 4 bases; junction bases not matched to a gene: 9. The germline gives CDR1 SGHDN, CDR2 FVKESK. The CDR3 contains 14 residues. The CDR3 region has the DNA TGTGCCAGCGAGAACCGGGACAGGGAATACGAGCAGTACTTC. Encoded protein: CASENRDREYEQYF.

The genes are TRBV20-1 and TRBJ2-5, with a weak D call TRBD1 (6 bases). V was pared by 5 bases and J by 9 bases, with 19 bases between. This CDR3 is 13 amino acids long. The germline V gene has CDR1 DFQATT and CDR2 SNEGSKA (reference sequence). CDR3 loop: CSAVLGDNQPQYF. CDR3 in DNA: TGCAGTGCTGTTCTAGGGGACAATCAGCCCCAGTACTTC.

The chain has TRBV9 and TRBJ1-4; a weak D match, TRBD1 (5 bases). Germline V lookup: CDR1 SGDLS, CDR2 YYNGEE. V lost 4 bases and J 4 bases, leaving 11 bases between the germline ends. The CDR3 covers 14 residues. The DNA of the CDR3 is TGTGCCAGCAGCCCACGGGGCAGTAATGAAAAACTGTTTTTT. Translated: CASSPRGSNEKLFF. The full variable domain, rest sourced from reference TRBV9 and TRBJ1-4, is DSGVTQTPKHLITATGQRVTLRCSPRSGDLSVYWYQQSLDQGLQFLIQYYNGEERAKGNILERFSAQQFPDLHSELNLSSLELGDSALYFCASSPRGSNEKLFFGSGTQLSVL.

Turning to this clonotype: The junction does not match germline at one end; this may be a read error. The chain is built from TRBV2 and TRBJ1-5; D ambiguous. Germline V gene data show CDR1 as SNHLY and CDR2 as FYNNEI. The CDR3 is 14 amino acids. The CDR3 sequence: CASSEMYGNQPQHF. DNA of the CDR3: TGTGCTAGCAGTGAAATGTATGGCAATCAGCCCCAGCATTTT.

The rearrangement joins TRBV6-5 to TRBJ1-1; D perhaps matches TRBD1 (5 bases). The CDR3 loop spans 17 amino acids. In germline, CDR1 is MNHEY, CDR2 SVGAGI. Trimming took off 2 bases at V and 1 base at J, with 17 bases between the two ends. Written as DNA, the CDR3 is TGTGCCAGCAGTTACGAGGGATGGGGGTCGGGGAACACTGAAGCTTTCTTT. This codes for CASSYEGWGSGNTEAFF.

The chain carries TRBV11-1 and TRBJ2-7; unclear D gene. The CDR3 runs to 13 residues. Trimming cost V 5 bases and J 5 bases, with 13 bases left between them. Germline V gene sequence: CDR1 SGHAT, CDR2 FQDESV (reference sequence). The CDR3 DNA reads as TGTGCCAGCAGCCCCCATGGGGTGGACGAGCAGTACTTC. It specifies CASSPHGVDEQYF.

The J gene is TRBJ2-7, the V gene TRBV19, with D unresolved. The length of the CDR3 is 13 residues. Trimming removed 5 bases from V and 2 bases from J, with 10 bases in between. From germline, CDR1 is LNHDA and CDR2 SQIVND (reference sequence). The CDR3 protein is CASSSGETYEQYF. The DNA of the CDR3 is TGTGCCAGTAGTTCTGGGGAAACCTACGAGCAGTACTTC.

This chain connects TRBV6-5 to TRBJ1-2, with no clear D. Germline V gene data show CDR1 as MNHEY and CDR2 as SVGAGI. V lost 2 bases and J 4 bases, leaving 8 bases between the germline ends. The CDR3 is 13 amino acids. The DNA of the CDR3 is TGTGCCAGCAGTTACGTGGAAGGCTATGGCTACACCTTC. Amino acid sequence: CASSYVEGYGYTF.

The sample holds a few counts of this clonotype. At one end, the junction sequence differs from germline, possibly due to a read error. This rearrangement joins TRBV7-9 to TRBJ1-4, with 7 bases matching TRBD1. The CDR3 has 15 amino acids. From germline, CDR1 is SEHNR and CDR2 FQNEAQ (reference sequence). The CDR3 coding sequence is TGTGCCAACAGCTTAGGGACAGCAACTAATGAAAAACTGTTTTTT. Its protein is CANSLGTATNEKLFF.

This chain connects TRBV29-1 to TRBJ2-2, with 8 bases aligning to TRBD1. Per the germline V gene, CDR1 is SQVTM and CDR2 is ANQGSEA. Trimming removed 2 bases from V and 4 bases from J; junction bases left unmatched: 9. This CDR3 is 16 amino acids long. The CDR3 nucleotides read TGCAGCGTTGAAACCCGACAGGGGTCGCGCACCGGGGAGCTGTTTTTT. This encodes CSVETRQGSRTGELFF.

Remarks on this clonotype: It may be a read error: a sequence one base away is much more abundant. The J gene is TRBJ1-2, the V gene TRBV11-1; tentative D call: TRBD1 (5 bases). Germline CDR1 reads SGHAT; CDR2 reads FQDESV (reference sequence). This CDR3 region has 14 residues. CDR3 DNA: TGTGCCAGCAGCTTAGTGGTAGGGGACTATAGCTACACCTTC. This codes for CASSLVVGDYSYTF.

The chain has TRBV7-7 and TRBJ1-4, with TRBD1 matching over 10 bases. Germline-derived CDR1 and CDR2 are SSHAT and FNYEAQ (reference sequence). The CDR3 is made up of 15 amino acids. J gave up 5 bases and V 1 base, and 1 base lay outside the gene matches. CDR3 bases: TGTGCCAGCAGCTTAGGACAGGGGGCCAATGAAAAACTGTTTTTT. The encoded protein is CASSLGQGANEKLFF.

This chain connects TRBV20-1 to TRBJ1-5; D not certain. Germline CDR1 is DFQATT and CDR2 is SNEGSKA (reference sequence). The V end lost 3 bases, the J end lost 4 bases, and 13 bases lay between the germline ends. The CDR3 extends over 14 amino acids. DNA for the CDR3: TGCAGTGCTAGCGGTGGAGAGGGTAATCAGCCCCAGCATTTT. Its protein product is CSASGGEGNQPQHF.

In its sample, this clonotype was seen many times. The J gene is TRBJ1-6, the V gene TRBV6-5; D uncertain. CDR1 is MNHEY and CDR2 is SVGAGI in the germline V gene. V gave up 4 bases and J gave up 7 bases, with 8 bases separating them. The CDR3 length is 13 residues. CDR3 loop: CASSWYKNSPLHF. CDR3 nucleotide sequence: TGTGCCAGCAGTTGGTACAAGAATTCACCCCTCCACTTT.

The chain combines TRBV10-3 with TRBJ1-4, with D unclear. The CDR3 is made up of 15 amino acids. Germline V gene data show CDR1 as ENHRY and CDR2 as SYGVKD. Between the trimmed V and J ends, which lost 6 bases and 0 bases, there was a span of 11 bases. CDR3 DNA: TGTGCCATCAGCAGCGTAGATGCAACTAATGAAAAACTGTTTTTT. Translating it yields CAISSVDATNEKLFF.